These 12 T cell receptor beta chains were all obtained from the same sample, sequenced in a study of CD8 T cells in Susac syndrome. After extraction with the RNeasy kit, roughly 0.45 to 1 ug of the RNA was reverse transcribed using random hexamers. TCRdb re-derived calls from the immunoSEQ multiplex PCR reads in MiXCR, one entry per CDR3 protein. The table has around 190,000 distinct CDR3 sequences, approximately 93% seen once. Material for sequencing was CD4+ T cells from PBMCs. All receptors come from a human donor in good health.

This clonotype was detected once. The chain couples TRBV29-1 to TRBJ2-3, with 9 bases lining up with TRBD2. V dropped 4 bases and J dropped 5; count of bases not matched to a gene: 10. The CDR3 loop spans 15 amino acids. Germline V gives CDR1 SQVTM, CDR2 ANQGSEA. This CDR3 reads CSVAQRGVKGDTQYF. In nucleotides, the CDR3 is TGCAGCGTTGCCCAGCGGGGGGTAAAAGGAGATACGCAGTATTTT.

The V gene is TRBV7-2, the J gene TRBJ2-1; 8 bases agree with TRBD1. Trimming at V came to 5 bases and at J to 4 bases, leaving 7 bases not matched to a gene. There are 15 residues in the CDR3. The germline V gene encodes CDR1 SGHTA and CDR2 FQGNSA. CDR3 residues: CASSETRDRYNEQFF. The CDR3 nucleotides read TGTGCCAGCAGCGAAACCCGGGACAGGTACAATGAGCAGTTCTTC.

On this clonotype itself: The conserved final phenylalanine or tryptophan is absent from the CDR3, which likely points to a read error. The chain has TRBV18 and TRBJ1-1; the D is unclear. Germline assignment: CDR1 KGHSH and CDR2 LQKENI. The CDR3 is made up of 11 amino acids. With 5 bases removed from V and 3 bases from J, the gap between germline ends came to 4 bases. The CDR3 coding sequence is TGTGCCAGCTCAGGTGACACTGAAGCTTTCCTT. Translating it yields CASSGDTEAFL.

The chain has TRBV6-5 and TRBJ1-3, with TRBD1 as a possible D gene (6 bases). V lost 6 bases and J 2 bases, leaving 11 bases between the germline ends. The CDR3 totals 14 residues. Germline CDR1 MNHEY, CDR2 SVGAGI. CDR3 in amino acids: CASRYGGTGNTIYF. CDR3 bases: TGTGCCAGCAGATACGGGGGCACTGGAAACACCATATATTTT.

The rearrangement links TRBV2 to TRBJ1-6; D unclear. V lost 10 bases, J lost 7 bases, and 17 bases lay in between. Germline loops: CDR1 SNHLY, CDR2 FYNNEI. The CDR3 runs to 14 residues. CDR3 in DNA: TGTGCCACCCAAGTCTCAGAAACCAATTCACCCCTCCACTTT. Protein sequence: CATQVSETNSPLHF. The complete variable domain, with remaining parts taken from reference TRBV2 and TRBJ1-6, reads EPEVTQTPSHQVTQMGQEVILRCVPISNHLYFYWYRQILGQKVEFLVSFYNNEISEKSEIFDDQFSVERPDGSNFTLKIRSTKLEDSAMYFCATQVSETNSPLHFGNGTRLTVT.

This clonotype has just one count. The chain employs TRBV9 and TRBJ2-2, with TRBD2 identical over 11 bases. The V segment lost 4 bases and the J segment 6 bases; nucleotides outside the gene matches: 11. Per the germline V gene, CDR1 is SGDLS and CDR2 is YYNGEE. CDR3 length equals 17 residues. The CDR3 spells CASSSGLAGGRSGELFF. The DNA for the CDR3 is TGTGCCAGCAGCTCAGGACTAGCGGGTGGACGATCCGGGGAGCTGTTTTTT.

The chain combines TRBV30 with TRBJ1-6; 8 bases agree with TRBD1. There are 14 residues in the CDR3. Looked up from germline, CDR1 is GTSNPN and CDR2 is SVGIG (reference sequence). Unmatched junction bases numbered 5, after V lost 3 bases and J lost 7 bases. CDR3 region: CAWSLDRENSPLHF. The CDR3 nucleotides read TGTGCCTGGAGCCTGGACAGGGAAAATTCACCCCTCCACTTT.

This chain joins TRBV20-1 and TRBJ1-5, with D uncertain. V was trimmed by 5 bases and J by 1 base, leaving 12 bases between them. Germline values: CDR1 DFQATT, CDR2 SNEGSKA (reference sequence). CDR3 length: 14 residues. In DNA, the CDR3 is TGCAGTGCTTCGACGGGAATCAGCAATCAGCCCCAGCATTTT. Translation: CSASTGISNQPQHF.

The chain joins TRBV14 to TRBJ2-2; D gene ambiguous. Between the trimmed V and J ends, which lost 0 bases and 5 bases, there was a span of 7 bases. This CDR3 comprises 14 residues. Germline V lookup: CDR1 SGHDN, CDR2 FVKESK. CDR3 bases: TGTGCCAGCAGCCAAGAAACCTGGACCGGGGAGCTGTTTTTT. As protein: CASSQETWTGELFF.

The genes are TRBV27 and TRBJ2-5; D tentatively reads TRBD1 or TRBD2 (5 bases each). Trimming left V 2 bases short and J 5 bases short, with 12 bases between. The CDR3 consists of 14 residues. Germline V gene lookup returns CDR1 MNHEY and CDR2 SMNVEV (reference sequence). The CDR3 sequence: CASSLGTNVETQYF. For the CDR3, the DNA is TGTGCCAGCAGTTTAGGGACCAACGTGGAGACCCAGTACTTC.

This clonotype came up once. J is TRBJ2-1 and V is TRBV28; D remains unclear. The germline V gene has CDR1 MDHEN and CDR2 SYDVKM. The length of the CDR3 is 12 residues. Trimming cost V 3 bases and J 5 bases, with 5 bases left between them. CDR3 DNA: TGTGCCAGCAGTTTTGATCACAATGAGCAGTTCTTC. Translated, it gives CASSFDHNEQFF. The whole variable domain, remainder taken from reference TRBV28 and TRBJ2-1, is DVKVTQSSRYLVKRTGEKVFLECVQDMDHENMFWYRQDPGLGLRLIYFSYDVKMKEKGDIPEGYSVSREKKERFSLILESASTNQTSMYLCASSFDHNEQFFGPGTRLTVL.

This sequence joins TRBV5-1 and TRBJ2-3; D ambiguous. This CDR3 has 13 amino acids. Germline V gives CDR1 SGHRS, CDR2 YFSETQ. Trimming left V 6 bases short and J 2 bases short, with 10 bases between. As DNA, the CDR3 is TGCGCCAGCATGAGTGGTTCCACAGATACGCAGTATTTT. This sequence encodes CASMSGSTDTQYF.